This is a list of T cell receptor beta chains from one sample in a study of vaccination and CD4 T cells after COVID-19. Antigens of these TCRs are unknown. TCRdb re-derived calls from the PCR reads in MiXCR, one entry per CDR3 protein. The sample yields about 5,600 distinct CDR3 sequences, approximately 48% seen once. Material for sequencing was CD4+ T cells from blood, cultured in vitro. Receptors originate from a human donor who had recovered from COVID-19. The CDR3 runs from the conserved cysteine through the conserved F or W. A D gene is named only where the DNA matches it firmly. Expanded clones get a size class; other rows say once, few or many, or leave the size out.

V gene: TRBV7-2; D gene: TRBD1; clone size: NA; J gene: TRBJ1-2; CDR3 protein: CASSLNRGQYDYGYTF; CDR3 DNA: TGTGCCAGCAGCCTTAACAGGGGGCAGTATGACTATGGCTACACCTTC
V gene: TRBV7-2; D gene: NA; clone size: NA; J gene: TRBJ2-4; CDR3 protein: CASSSRGTGNIQYF; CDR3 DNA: TGTGCCAGCAGCTCCCGGGGGACGGGAAACATTCAGTACTTC
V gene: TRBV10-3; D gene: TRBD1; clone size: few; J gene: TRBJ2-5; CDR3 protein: CATQDRGETQYF; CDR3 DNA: TGTGCCACCCAGGACAGGGGGGAGACCCAGTACTTC
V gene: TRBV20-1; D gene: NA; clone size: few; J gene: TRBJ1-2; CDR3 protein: CSARDGGPGEGYGYTF; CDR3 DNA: TGCAGTGCTAGAGATGGGGGCCCGGGGGAGGGTTATGGCTACACCTTC
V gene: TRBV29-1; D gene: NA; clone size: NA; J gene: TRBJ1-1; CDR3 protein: CSGQVTEAFF; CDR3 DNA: TGCAGCGGGCAGGTCACTGAAGCTTTCTTT
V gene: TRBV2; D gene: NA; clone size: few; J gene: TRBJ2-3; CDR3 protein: CASRLLVGADTQYF; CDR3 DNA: TGTGCCAGCAGACTACTAGTTGGGGCAGATACGCAGTATTTT
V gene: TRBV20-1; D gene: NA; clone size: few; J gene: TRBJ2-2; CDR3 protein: CSARHWGEELFF; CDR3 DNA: TGCAGTGCTAGGCATTGGGGTGAGGAGCTGTTTTTT
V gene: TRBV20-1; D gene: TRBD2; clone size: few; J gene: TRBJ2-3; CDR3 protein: CSATRGGNTDTQYF; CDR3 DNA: TGCAGTGCTACCCGGGGGGGAAACACAGATACGCAGTATTTT
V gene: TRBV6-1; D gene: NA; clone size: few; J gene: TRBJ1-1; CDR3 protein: CASSEGQHLEAFF; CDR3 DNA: TGTGCCAGCAGTGAGGGTCAGCACTTGGAAGCTTTCTTT
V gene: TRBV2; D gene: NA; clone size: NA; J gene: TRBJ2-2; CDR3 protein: CASIRGETGELFF; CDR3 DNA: TGTGCCAGCATCCGAGGGGAAACCGGGGAGCTGTTTTTT
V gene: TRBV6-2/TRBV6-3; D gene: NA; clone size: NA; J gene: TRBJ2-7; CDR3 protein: CASSYPGTGRYEQYF; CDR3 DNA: TGTGCCAGCAGTTACCCCGGGACCGGCCGCTACGAGCAGTACTTC
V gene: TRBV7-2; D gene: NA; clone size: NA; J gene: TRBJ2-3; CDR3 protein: CASSLNRGPQYF; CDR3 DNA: TGTGCCAGCAGCCTGAATCGGGGGCCGCAGTATTTT
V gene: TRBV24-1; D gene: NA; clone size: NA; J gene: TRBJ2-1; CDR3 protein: CATSDWADDRDEQFF; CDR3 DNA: TGTGCCACCAGTGATTGGGCAGACGATAGGGATGAGCAGTTCTTC
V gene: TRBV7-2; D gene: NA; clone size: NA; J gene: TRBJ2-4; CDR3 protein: CASSPPTRGAKNIQYF; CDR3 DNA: TGTGCCAGCAGCCCCCCGACTAGAGGGGCCAAAAACATTCAGTACTTC
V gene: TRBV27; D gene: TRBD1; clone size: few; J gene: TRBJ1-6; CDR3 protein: CASSRKGTGAGSEPLHF; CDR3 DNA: TGTGCCAGCAGCCGAAAAGGGACAGGGGCCGGGTCGGAGCCCCTCCACTTT
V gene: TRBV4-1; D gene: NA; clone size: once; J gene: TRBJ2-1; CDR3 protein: CASSHVFRAKGADEQFF; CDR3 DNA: TGCGCCAGCAGCCACGTGTTTAGGGCTAAAGGGGCGGATGAGCAGTTCTTC
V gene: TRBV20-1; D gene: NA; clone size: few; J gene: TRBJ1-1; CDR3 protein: CSARAHGNTEAFF; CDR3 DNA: TGCAGTGCTAGAGCGCACGGAAACACTGAAGCTTTCTTT
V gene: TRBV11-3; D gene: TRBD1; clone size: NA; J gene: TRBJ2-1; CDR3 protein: CASSPGQAIGEQFF; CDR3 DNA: TGTGCCAGCAGTCCGGGACAGGCTATCGGGGAGCAGTTCTTC
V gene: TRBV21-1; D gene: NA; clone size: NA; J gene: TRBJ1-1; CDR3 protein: CASSVVAEMNTEAFF; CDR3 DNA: TGTGCCAGCAGCGTAGTCGCCGAGATGAACACTGAAGCTTTCTTT
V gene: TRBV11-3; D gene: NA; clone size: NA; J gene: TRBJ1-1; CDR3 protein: CASNLMGDTEAFF; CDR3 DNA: TGTGCCAGCAACCTCATGGGGGACACTGAAGCTTTCTTT
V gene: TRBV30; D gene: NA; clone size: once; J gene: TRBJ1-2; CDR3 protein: CACLDREHNYGYTF; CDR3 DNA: TGTGCCTGTTTGGACAGAGAACATAACTATGGCTACACCTTC
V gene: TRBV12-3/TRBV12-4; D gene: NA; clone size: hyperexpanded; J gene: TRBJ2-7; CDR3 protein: CASSLDRFAEVYF; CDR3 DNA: TGTGCCAGCAGCCTGGACAGATTCGCAGAGGTGTACTTC
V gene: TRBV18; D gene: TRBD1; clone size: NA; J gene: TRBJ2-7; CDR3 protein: CASSPRGTGGSYEQYF; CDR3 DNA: TGTGCCAGCTCACCACGGGGGACAGGGGGGAGCTACGAGCAGTACTTC
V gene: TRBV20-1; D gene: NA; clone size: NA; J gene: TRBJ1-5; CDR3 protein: CSAREGRGIGPQHF; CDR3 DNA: TGCAGTGCTAGAGAGGGCAGGGGAATTGGGCCCCAGCATTTT
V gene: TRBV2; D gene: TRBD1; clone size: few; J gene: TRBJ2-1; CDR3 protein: CASSAEGQGSNEQFF; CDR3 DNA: TGTGCCAGCAGTGCCGAGGGACAGGGTAGTAATGAGCAGTTCTTC
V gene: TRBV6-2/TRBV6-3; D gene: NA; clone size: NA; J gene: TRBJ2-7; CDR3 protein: CASRITGTVSYEQYF; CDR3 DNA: TGTGCCAGCAGAATAACCGGGACCGTCTCCTACGAGCAGTACTTC
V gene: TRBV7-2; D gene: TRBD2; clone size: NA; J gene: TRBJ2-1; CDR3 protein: CASGEDGGAYNEQFF; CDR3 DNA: TGTGCCAGCGGAGAGGACGGGGGGGCTTACAATGAGCAGTTCTTC
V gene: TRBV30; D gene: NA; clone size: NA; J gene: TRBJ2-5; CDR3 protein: CAWSVLGSLGETQYF; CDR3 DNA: TGTGCCTGGAGTGTTTTGGGATCTTTGGGGGAGACCCAGTACTTC
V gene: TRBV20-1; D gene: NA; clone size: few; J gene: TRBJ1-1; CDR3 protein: CSARIPGQRNTEAFF; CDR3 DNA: TGCAGTGCTAGAATACCGGGACAAAGAAACACTGAAGCTTTCTTT
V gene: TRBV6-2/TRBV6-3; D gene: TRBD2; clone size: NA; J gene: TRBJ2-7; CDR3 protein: CASRGGDRPYEQYF; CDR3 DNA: TGTGCCAGCAGGGGAGGGGACCGGCCCTACGAGCAGTACTTC
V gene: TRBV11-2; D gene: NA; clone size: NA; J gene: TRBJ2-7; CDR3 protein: CASSLPYEEQYF; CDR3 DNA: TGTGCCAGCAGCCTACCGTATGAAGAGCAGTACTTC
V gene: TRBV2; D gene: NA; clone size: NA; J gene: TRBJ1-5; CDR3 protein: CASSIDGAQHF; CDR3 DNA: TGTGCCAGCAGTATCGATGGGGCCCAGCATTTT
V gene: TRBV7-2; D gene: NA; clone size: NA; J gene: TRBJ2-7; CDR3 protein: CASSQASVIYEQYF; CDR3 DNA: TGTGCCAGCAGCCAAGCTAGCGTAATCTACGAGCAGTACTTC